This T cell receptor (beta chain) was sequenced during a study of blood T cell repertoires in COVID-19 (dated by TCRdb to the early 2020s). Broadly, across the study: Samples covering the acute and convalescent phases of COVID-19 were provided by collaborators in the United States, Italy and Spain. The prospective study material was composed of cDNA or gDNA derived from T cells, B-cell-depleted T cells, or PBMCs. The dataset comprised deeply sampled blood TCRbeta repertoires from subjects exposed to, actively infected with, or recovered from COVID-19. A freely available public database, intended as a resource for researchers studying the immune response to SARS-CoV-2, is where the repertoires were released. Samples were obtained from the ongoing ImmuneRACE study (first 160 participants) and from 1,200 or so subjects provided by 6 global collaborators. Nearly every sample came with metadata listing a de-identified subject ID, COVID-19 status, age in years and sex. Where HLA class I and class II types were available, the types were taken from metadata supplied by the sample provider, not from assay-based typing.

TCRbeta CDR3 regions were amplified from genomic DNA by means of the immunoSEQ Assay, a bias-controlled multiplex PCR. Per the source publication's procedure: Nucleated cell counts per sample were estimated from amplification of reference gene primers within the assay. To quantify the absolute abundance of each unique TCRbeta CDR3 rearrangement, sequence reads were collapsed and filtered. For each sample, productive Simpson clonality was calculated by taking the square root of Simpson's diversity index across productive rearrangements. Drawn from immuneACCESS, this table holds only the in-frame rearrangements with V and J called that TCRdb kept. Clones are partly lost; checked studies trace under half to an unresolved V gene and leave the rest unexplained. V and J calls and clone size are given by that table; D and trimming were obtained from the DNA. Across this sample there are 110,000 or so clones, with 81% seen only once. The ten largest clones capture around 1.5% of the sample.

In the case of this clone: It lacks a known antigen. There are no base qualities to consult, and no much larger clone falls within one base.

The collaborating institutions used their own protocols to collect whole blood in K2EDTA tubes. For TCRbeta analysis, collaborator samples were shipped as frozen whole blood, as isolated PBMCs, or as DNA extracted from either sample type. Results the study describes overall, beyond this receptor: The quantity of clinical and demographic metadata differed by source and by participant and was supplied without curation.

Input material: peripheral blood. The origin of this receptor is a man aged 50 to 59 with acute or convalescent COVID-19.

CDR3 reads: CASSQEAARVRNTEAFF. The DNA sequence reads TGTGCCAGCAGCCAAGAAGCGGCACGGGTGAGGAACACTGAAGCTTTCTTT. Recombination linked TRBV3-1 (or the pseudogene TRBV3-2) to TRBJ1-1; confidence is insufficient to name the D gene. The CDR3 spans 17 residues, from the cysteine through the phenylalanine. Left in the record is the CDR3 DNA by itself, 51 bases read in frame from the first base. CDR1 and CDR2 are drawn from the germline V gene (reference sequence): LGHDT, YNNKEL. V drops 0 bases and J drops 1 base, leaving 15 bases in between.